Ten or more counts support the clone carrying this TCR beta chain. The antigen is not known. TCRdb re-called the reads with MiXCR, one entry per CDR3 protein. There are about 210,000 distinct CDR3 sequences in the sample; roughly 6.5% occur only once, and more than 5.5% lies in the top ten. These data originate in a study of T cell repertoires in cytomegalovirus infection. Study-wide context: It was the public TCR beta signatures that indicated both CMV infection and matching HLA type. Study findings and constraints: Cumulated frequencies of public TCR beta families served to identify carriers of CMV plus the relevant HLA.

The CDR3 consists of 14 residues. Trimming took 5 bases from V and 0 from J; bases not matched to a gene: 3. The germline CDR1 and CDR2 sequences are SGHVS and FNYEAQ. The source of this sequence is a human donor in good health (CMV status not recorded). Some clones in this sample may be carry-over from other donors' samples. This chain joins TRBV7-6 and TRBJ1-1; 7 bases map to TRBD1. Material: PBMCs. The CDR3 nucleotides read TGTGCCAGCAGCAAGGGACAGATGAACACTGAAGCTTTCTTT. Translating gives CASSKGQMNTEAFF.